Following are 2 T cell receptor beta chains from one sample sequenced in a study of CD8+ T cells in alopecia areata. cDNA reverse transcribed from extracted RNA served as the sequencing template. Assay: immunoSEQ multiplex PCR; the TCRdb copy retains only in-frame clones and omits some. The data contain around 29,000 clones, about two thirds of them singletons. The sample was NKG2D-high CD8+ T cells sorted from blood. These TCRs come from a human donor with alopecia areata.

The chain couples TRBV5-6 to TRBJ1-6, with 10 bases identical to TRBD1. V was clipped by 4 bases and J by 11 bases; unmatched bases: 9. The CDR3 totals 15 residues. Germline CDR1 is SGHDT and CDR2 is YYEEEE. In nucleotides, the CDR3 is TGTGCCAGCAGCGCTAACCCGGGACAGGGGACACCCCTCCACTTT. Its protein is CASSANPGQGTPLHF.

V usage is TRBV16 and J usage is TRBJ1-5, with TRBD1 as a possible D gene (5 bases). V gave up 0 bases and J gave up 5 bases, with 14 bases separating them. The CDR3 length is 16 residues. Per the germline V gene, CDR1 is KGHSY and CDR2 is FQNENV. CDR3 protein: CASSQSSGDGHQPQHF. The CDR3 DNA sequence: TGTGCCAGCAGCCAATCCTCCGGGGACGGGCATCAGCCCCAGCATTTT.